The 25 T cell receptor beta chains presented below share a single source sample, sequenced in a study of blood T cells in healthy people across ages. Primed by a sample-barcoded 5' primer and a J-beta primer mix, a second PCR proceeded for 7 to 11 cycles. TCRdb used MiXCR to reprocess the 5' RACE reads, holding one entry per CDR3 protein. The sample includes over 1,500,000 distinct CDR3 sequences, roughly 50% of them seen just once. The source material was blood. These receptors were taken from a woman aged 40 to 50 in good health.

The chain combines TRBV20-1 with TRBJ1-5; D gene ambiguous. In germline, CDR1 is DFQATT, CDR2 SNEGSKA (reference sequence). Trimming removed 3 bases from V and 0 bases from J, with 12 bases in between. The CDR3 is 15 amino acids. The CDR3 sequence: CSASPPQYSNQPQHF. The CDR3 DNA reads TGCAGTGCTAGTCCTCCGCAGTATAGCAATCAGCCCCAGCATTTT.

The V call is TRBV20-1, the J call TRBJ2-1; D may be TRBD1 (5 bases). Germline values: CDR1 DFQATT, CDR2 SNEGSKA (reference sequence). V was shortened by 4 bases and J by 8 bases, with 15 bases between the two germline ends. The CDR3 extends over 13 amino acids. For the CDR3, the DNA is TGCAGTGCTACAGGGCTAAGGAGCGATGAGCAGTTCTTC. Encoded protein: CSATGLRSDEQFF.

This clonotype is a singleton in its sample. The J gene is TRBJ1-6, the V gene TRBV5-6; 7 positions match TRBD1. From germline, CDR1 is SGHDT and CDR2 YYEEEE. This CDR3 region has 13 residues. J gave up 16 bases and V 4 bases, and 11 bases lay outside the gene matches. CDR3 region: CASSGMDRRYLHF. CDR3 nucleotide sequence: TGTGCCAGCAGCGGCATGGACAGGCGATATCTCCACTTT. The full variable domain, completed using reference TRBV5-6 and TRBJ1-6, is DAGVTQSPTHLIKTRGQQVTLRCSPKSGHDTVSWYQQALGQGPQFIFQYYEEEERQRGNFPDRFSGHQFPNYSSELNVNALLLGDSALYLCASSGMDRRYLHFGNGTRLTVT.

V is TRBV12-3 or TRBV12-4 and J is TRBJ1-5; unclear D gene. V gave up 0 bases and J gave up 3 bases, with 9 bases separating them. The CDR3 has 15 residues. CDR3 region: CASSLALGINQPQHF. For the CDR3, the DNA is TGTGCCAGCAGTTTAGCGCTCGGAATCAATCAGCCCCAGCATTTT.

This clonotype has just a few counts. The rearrangement uses TRBV12-3 or TRBV12-4 and TRBJ2-5; D might be TRBD2 (6 bases). Trimming removed 5 bases at V and 3 bases at J, with 13 bases between. This CDR3 comprises 14 residues. CDR3 coding DNA: TGTGCCAGCAGTCCCGGGACTCATAAAGAGACCCAGTACTTC. It translates to CASSPGTHKETQYF.

The CDR3 nucleotides read TGCAGCGTTGAAACTCCTAGCGAGTTCTTC. It yields the protein CSVETPSEFF. The chain uses TRBV29-1 and TRBJ2-1, with D perhaps TRBD2 (6 bases). The length of the CDR3 is 10 residues. The V gene's germline CDR1 is SQVTM and CDR2 ANQGSEA. V was clipped by 2 bases and J by 14 bases, with 10 bases between them.

This clonotype was counted only a few times. V usage is TRBV20-1 and J usage is TRBJ2-7; the D is unclear. V shed 4 bases and J shed 0 bases, with 10 bases lying between them. CDR1 is DFQATT, CDR2 SNEGSKA, per germline (reference sequence). This CDR3 region has 13 residues. CDR3 amino acids: CSATSTASYEQYF. The CDR3 DNA reads TGCAGTGCTACCTCAACAGCCTCCTACGAGCAGTACTTC.

The rearrangement uses TRBV6-4 and TRBJ2-5; 7 bases line up with TRBD1. The J call may be mistaken, given a closer DNA end match to TRBJ2-7. Germline V gene lookup returns CDR1 MRHNA and CDR2 SNTAGT. This CDR3 spans 15 amino acids. The CDR3 nucleotides read TGTGCCAGCAGCTCAGAACCGGGACAGCTTCGCGAGCAGTACTTC. Residues: CASSSEPGQLREQYF.

This chain joins TRBV7-2 and TRBJ2-7; unclear D gene. V shed 2 bases and J shed 6 bases, with 5 bases lying between them. CDR1 SGHTA and CDR2 FQGNSA come from the germline V gene. This CDR3 comprises 11 residues. This chain's CDR3 is CASSLPTEQYF. CDR3 DNA sequence: TGTGCCAGCAGCTTACCCACCGAGCAGTACTTC. The variable domain in full, with the rest retrieved from reference TRBV7-2 and TRBJ2-7, is GAGVSQSPSNKVTEKGKDVELRCDPISGHTALYWYRQSLGQGLEFLIYFQGNSAPDKSGLPSDRFSAERTGGSVSTLTIQRTQQEDSAVYLCASSLPTEQYFGPGTRLTVT.

The rearrangement links TRBV3-1 to TRBJ2-1; TRBD2 aligns across 16 bases. V lost 4 bases and J lost 2; bases outside the gene matches: 5. CDR3 length equals 18 residues. The germline V gene encodes CDR1 LGHDT and CDR2 YNNKEL (reference sequence). The CDR3 spells CASSLSGTSGGAYNEQFF. For the CDR3, the DNA is TGTGCCAGCAGCCTCTCCGGGACTAGCGGGGGGGCCTACAATGAGCAGTTCTTC.

The chain carries TRBV6-2 or TRBV6-3 and TRBJ2-7; D is possibly TRBD1 (6 bases). Between the trimmed V and J ends, which lost 4 bases and 12 bases, there was a span of 19 bases. Germline V lookup: CDR1 MNHEY, CDR2 SVGEGT. CDR3 length: 13 residues. The CDR3 loop is CASSFSPGGQMYF. DNA for the CDR3: TGTGCCAGCAGTTTTTCCCCAGGAGGACAGATGTACTTC.

In DNA form, the CDR3 reads TGCAGTGCTGTAATCGGCACCTACACAGATACGCAGTATTTT. Its protein product is CSAVIGTYTDTQYF. This chain connects TRBV20-1 to TRBJ2-3, with D hard to call. V was trimmed by 5 bases and J by 2 bases, leaving 14 bases between them. In germline, CDR1 is DFQATT, CDR2 SNEGSKA (reference sequence). CDR3 size: 14 residues.

The genes are TRBV7-9 and TRBJ1-1; D ambiguous. CDR3 length equals 15 residues. The germline CDR1 and CDR2 sequences are SEHNR and FQNEAQ (reference sequence). V was pared by 5 bases and J by 0 bases, with 13 bases between. The CDR3 coding sequence is TGTGCCAGCAGCCCCCCTACATCCTTGAACACTGAAGCTTTCTTT. It yields the protein CASSPPTSLNTEAFF.

This chain uses TRBV11-2 with TRBJ2-1, with 9 positions matching TRBD2. CDR1 and CDR2 from the germline V gene are SGHAT and FQNNGV. This CDR3 is built from 15 residues. V lost 1 base and J lost 9; bases outside the gene matches: 7. The CDR3 nucleotides read TGTGCCAGCAGCTTAGCACTAGCGGGCGAGCCTGAGCAGTTCTTC. Encoded protein: CASSLALAGEPEQFF.

This chain joins TRBV9 and TRBJ2-1; a weak D match, TRBD2 (7 bases). The CDR3 has 18 amino acids. Germline-derived CDR1 and CDR2 are SGDLS and YYNGEE. The germline V and J ends were trimmed by 0 bases and 1 base, with 17 bases remaining between them. The CDR3 spells CASSVAGEGLGSYNEQFF. The DNA of the CDR3 is TGTGCCAGCAGCGTAGCAGGGGAGGGTTTAGGATCCTACAATGAGCAGTTCTTC. Looking up the rest from reference TRBV9 and TRBJ2-1 gives the full variable domain: DSGVTQTPKHLITATGQRVTLRCSPRSGDLSVYWYQQSLDQGLQFLIQYYNGEERAKGNILERFSAQQFPDLHSELNLSSLELGDSALYFCASSVAGEGLGSYNEQFFGPGTRLTVL.

This clonotype was observed a few times. This rearrangement joins TRBV7-2 to TRBJ2-5; possible D gene TRBD2, 6 bases. Germline assignment: CDR1 SGHTA and CDR2 FQGNSA. CDR3 length equals 14 residues. V lost 5 bases and J 4 bases, leaving 14 bases between the germline ends. DNA of the CDR3: TGTGCCAGCAGCCCGCCGGGGGTAGGAGAGACCCAGTACTTC. Its protein is CASSPPGVGETQYF.

This clonotype was seen only a few times. This chain links TRBV6-5 with TRBJ1-2, with 7 bases that match TRBD1. Trimming cost V 2 bases and J 1 base; bases outside gene matches: 4. There are 15 residues in the CDR3. CDR1 is MNHEY and CDR2 is SVGAGI in the germline V gene. The CDR3 region has the DNA TGTGCCAGCAGTTACACAGGGGTCTTTAACTATGGCTACACCTTC. Amino acid sequence: CASSYTGVFNYGYTF.

The rearrangement links TRBV20-1 to TRBJ2-1, with 10 bases lining up with TRBD2. V trimming: 0 bases; J trimming: 6 bases; junction bases outside the gene matches: 5. CDR3 length equals 15 residues. CDR1 and CDR2 from the germline V gene are DFQATT and SNEGSKA (reference sequence). This CDR3 is CSARDRQRGGNEQFF. The CDR3 DNA reads TGCAGTGCTAGAGATCGGCAGCGGGGGGGCAATGAGCAGTTCTTC.

This clonotype has a single count. The J gene is TRBJ2-3, the V gene TRBV7-2, with 12 bases identical to TRBD2. V trimming: 6 bases; J trimming: 6 bases; junction bases outside the gene matches: 10. The CDR3 totals 16 residues. Germline V gives CDR1 SGHTA, CDR2 FQGNSA. The CDR3 sequence: CASRVTSGGRGDTQYF. The CDR3 nucleotides read TGTGCCAGCAGAGTTACTAGCGGGGGGCGGGGTGATACGCAGTATTTT.

The chain has TRBV12-3 or TRBV12-4 and TRBJ1-1; no definite D call. This CDR3 is built from 13 residues. V gave up 8 bases and J gave up 0 bases, with 10 bases separating them. CDR3 residues: CASQSPLNTEAFF. For the CDR3, the DNA is TGTGCCAGCCAATCCCCATTGAACACTGAAGCTTTCTTT.

This clonotype was counted a single time. The gene calls are TRBV20-1 and TRBJ2-1; D is unresolved. This CDR3 has 10 residues. From germline, CDR1 is DFQATT and CDR2 SNEGSKA (reference sequence). The germline V and J ends were trimmed by 6 bases and 7 bases, with 7 bases remaining between them. As DNA, the CDR3 is TGCAGTGCGGCCGCGAATGAGCAGTTCTTC. Protein product: CSAAANEQFF.

The J gene is TRBJ2-5, the V gene TRBV19, with 9 bases that match TRBD1. Germline V gene data show CDR1 as LNHDA and CDR2 as SQIVND (reference sequence). V was pared by 2 bases and J by 11 bases, with 12 bases of the junction left unmatched. The CDR3 is 15 residues long. In DNA form, the CDR3 reads TGTGCCAGTAGTATAACGGGACAGGGACACAACAAGCAGTACTTC. It encodes CASSITGQGHNKQYF.

Concerning this clonotype: The conserved closing phenylalanine or tryptophan is absent in this CDR3, likely reflecting a read error. This sequence joins TRBV7-2 and TRBJ2-5; 7 bases fit TRBD1. CDR3 length: 14 amino acids. V lost 5 bases and J lost 2; bases outside the gene matches: 5. CDR1 and CDR2 from the germline V gene are SGHTA and FQGNSA. The chain's CDR3 is CASSPGQQQETQYI. The CDR3 DNA is TGTGCCAGCAGCCCGGGACAGCAGCAAGAGACCCAGTACATC.

This chain uses TRBV24-1 with TRBJ1-2; D may be TRBD1 (6 bases). CDR1 and CDR2 (germline): KGHDR, SFDVKD. Trimming removed 4 bases at V and 11 bases at J, with 22 bases between. CDR3 length equals 15 residues. CDR3 nucleotides: TGTGCCACCAGTGACCCAAACCGGGACAACCCACAATACACCTTC. Its translation is CATSDPNRDNPQYTF.

The count of this clonotype is one. The gene calls are TRBV15 and TRBJ2-3; the match to TRBD2 covers 9 bases. The CDR3 spans 22 residues. V gave up 0 bases and J gave up 1 base; unmatched junction bases: 20. CDR1 is LNHNV, CDR2 YYDKDF, per germline (reference sequence). Written as DNA, the CDR3 is TGTGCCACCAGCAGAGATATGCCTAGCGGGGAATCATCTCTACTGGGCACAGATACGCAGTATTTT. Its translation: CATSRDMPSGESSLLGTDTQYF.